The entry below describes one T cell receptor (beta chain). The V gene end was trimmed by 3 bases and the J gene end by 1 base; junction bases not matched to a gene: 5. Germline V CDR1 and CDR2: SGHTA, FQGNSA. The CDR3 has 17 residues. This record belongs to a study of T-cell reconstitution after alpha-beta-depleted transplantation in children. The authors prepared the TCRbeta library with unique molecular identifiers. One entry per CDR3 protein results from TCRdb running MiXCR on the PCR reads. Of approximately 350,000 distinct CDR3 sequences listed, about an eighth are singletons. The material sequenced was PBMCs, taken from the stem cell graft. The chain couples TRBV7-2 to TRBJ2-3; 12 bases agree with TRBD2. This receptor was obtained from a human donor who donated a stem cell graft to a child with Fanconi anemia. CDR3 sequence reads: CASSLGLAGGRTDTQYF. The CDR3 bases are TGTGCCAGCAGCTTGGGGCTAGCGGGGGGGCGCACAGATACGCAGTATTTT.